One sample yielded the 31 T cell receptor beta chains listed below, sequenced in a study of T-cell memory formation after mild COVID-19. A single record per CDR3 protein comes from TCRdb applying MiXCR to the 5' RACE reads. The sample contains around 190,000 distinct CDR3 sequences, about a fifth of which appear only once. Sequenced: PBMCs or a T cell subset sorted from them (not recorded which). Source of these receptors: a man younger than 30 who had mild COVID-19 (a few samples of this study predate the infection). Cell type and time point are not known.

This clonotype showed up just a few times. The V gene is TRBV18, the J gene TRBJ1-2; D may be TRBD1 (5 bases). Deletions cut 3 bases from V and 7 bases from J, with 15 bases between. Germline V gives CDR1 KGHSH, CDR2 LQKENI. This CDR3 has 14 amino acids. CDR3 sequence reads: CASSPSPAQGGYTF. DNA for the CDR3: TGTGCCAGCTCACCTTCGCCAGCCCAGGGTGGCTACACCTTC.

The CDR3 DNA reads TGTGCCATCAGCGCAGGGGGCGAGTGGGAGACCCAGTACTTC. It encodes CAISAGGEWETQYF. The chain joins TRBV10-3 to TRBJ2-5; 8 bases map to TRBD1. Losses at the gene ends were 6 bases for V and 5 bases for J; bases not matched to a gene: 8. In germline, CDR1 is ENHRY, CDR2 SYGVKD. The CDR3 consists of 14 residues.

There are a few counts of this clonotype. The chain is built from TRBV5-1 and TRBJ2-1, with TRBD2 matching over 9 bases. This CDR3 comprises 15 residues. The V and J ends lost 4 bases and 7 bases, in that order; junction bases with no gene match: 9. Germline V gene sequence: CDR1 SGHRS, CDR2 YFSETQ. The CDR3 nucleotides are TGCGCCAGCAGCAAACTAGCGGGCCCAGTAAATGAGCAGTTCTTC. Translated, it gives CASSKLAGPVNEQFF.

The V gene is TRBV6-5, the J gene TRBJ2-4, with D perhaps TRBD1 (5 bases). Germline V CDR1 and CDR2: MNHEY, SVGAGI. This CDR3 spans 14 amino acids. The V and J ends lost 5 bases and 8 bases respectively, with 16 bases between them. The CDR3 region has the DNA TGTGCCAGCAGTCGACTTAGGGCAGGGCACATTCAGTACTTC. Translated: CASSRLRAGHIQYF.

The chain couples TRBV6-6 to TRBJ1-1, with D tentatively TRBD1 (6 bases). Germline V CDR1 and CDR2: MNHNY, SVGAGI (reference sequence). This CDR3 spans 15 amino acids. V was trimmed by 7 bases and J by 5 bases, leaving 20 bases between them. The CDR3 sequence is CASTSYQGIRTEAFF. As DNA, the CDR3 is TGTGCCAGCACCTCCTATCAGGGGATTCGGACTGAAGCTTTCTTT.

The sample holds many counts of this clonotype. V is TRBV4-3 and J is TRBJ1-2; D is unclear. V lost 0 bases and J 4 bases, leaving 12 bases between the germline ends. The CDR3 is made up of 15 amino acids. Germline-derived CDR1 and CDR2 are LGHNA and YSLEER. CDR3 bases: TGCGCCAGCAGCCAAGACTCAGAGAGTAGCTATGGCTACACCTTC. It yields the protein CASSQDSESSYGYTF.

The genes are TRBV7-2 and TRBJ2-3, with D possibly being TRBD2 (7 bases). This CDR3 region has 14 residues. V was shortened by 6 bases and J by 7 bases, with 17 bases between the two germline ends. The V gene's germline CDR1 is SGHTA and CDR2 FQGNSA. The CDR3 region is CASSRRAGANTQYF. DNA of the CDR3: TGTGCCAGCAGTCGTCGGGCGGGGGCTAATACGCAGTATTTT.

This clonotype came up many times. The chain recombines TRBV11-1 with TRBJ2-5, with 7 bases that match TRBD1. Germline assignment: CDR1 SGHAT and CDR2 FQDESV (reference sequence). The CDR3 is made up of 15 amino acids. V gave up 6 bases and J gave up 3 bases; unmatched junction bases: 10. CDR3 DNA sequence: TGTGCCAGCAGGAACCGGGACAGAGGGGAAGAGACCCAGTACTTC. Encoded protein: CASRNRDRGEETQYF.

This clonotype came up a few times. The chain uses TRBV20-1 and TRBJ1-5; D uncertain. The CDR3 runs 13 residues. Germline lookup yields CDR1 DFQATT and CDR2 SNEGSKA (reference sequence). V was pared by 3 bases and J by 4 bases, with 10 bases between. CDR3 nucleotide sequence: TGCAGTGCTAGTGCAGGCGGGAATCAGCCCCAGCATTTT. It translates to CSASAGGNQPQHF.

Only a few counts were recorded for this clonotype. The chain joins TRBV7-9 to TRBJ1-4; D ambiguous. V was pared by 10 bases and J by 3 bases, with 9 bases between. This CDR3 has 12 amino acids. In germline, CDR1 is SEHNR, CDR2 FQNEAQ (reference sequence). The CDR3 DNA is TGTGCCACCCTTCCGGCTAATGAAAAACTGTTTTTT. Translation: CATLPANEKLFF.

This clonotype was picked up a small number of times. J is TRBJ1-5 and V is TRBV6-5; D is possibly TRBD1 (6 bases). Per the germline V gene, CDR1 is MNHEY and CDR2 is SVGAGI. CDR3 length: 17 amino acids. The V and J ends lost 0 bases and 3 bases respectively, with 15 bases between them. The CDR3 DNA reads TGTGCCAGCAGTTACTCGAACGTCAGGGGATTCAATCAGCCCCAGCATTTT. Its protein product is CASSYSNVRGFNQPQHF.

This clonotype has only a few counts. The chain is built from TRBV5-1 and TRBJ2-1, with 7 positions matching TRBD2. CDR1 and CDR2 (germline): SGHRS, YFSETQ. The V gene end was trimmed by 9 bases and the J gene end by 0 bases; junction bases not matched to a gene: 9. This CDR3 is built from 15 residues. As DNA, the CDR3 is TGCGCCACCAACCCGGGGGGTATCTCCTACAATGAGCAGTTCTTC. Protein sequence: CATNPGGISYNEQFF.

This clonotype appeared a few times. The chain recombines TRBV7-2 with TRBJ2-1; TRBD2 matches at 7 bases. The CDR3 is 16 residues long. The germline V gene encodes CDR1 SGHTA and CDR2 FQGNSA. The trim removed 1 base at V and 4 bases at J, leaving 7 bases unmatched. The CDR3 sequence: CASSLEFQRGYNEQFF. The CDR3 nucleotides read TGTGCCAGCAGCTTAGAGTTTCAGCGGGGATACAATGAGCAGTTCTTC.

This chain uses TRBV12-3 or TRBV12-4 with TRBJ1-2; unclear D gene. There are 13 residues in the CDR3. V lost 5 bases to trimming and J lost 4 bases, with 11 bases between them. The chain's CDR3 is CASSGRGSYGYTF. The CDR3 bases are TGTGCCAGCAGTGGCCGGGGAAGCTATGGCTACACCTTC.

This clonotype showed up just a few times. The chain couples TRBV6-4 to TRBJ2-2; a weak D match, TRBD1 (6 bases). Germline lookup yields CDR1 MRHNA and CDR2 SNTAGT. V was trimmed by 9 bases and J by 5 bases, leaving 13 bases between them. There are 13 residues in the CDR3. The CDR3 region has the DNA TGTGCCAGAGTCCCAGGGGCGACCGGGGAGCTGTTTTTT. It translates to CARVPGATGELFF.

The gene calls are TRBV24-1 and TRBJ2-3, with 8 bases that match TRBD1. The length of the CDR3 is 16 residues. Germline loops: CDR1 KGHDR, CDR2 SFDVKD. The J segment lost 1 base and the V segment lost 4 bases, leaving 6 bases of the junction unmatched. CDR3 sequence: CATSDRQGLRTDTQYF. CDR3 nucleotides: TGTGCCACCAGTGACCGACAGGGGTTGCGCACAGATACGCAGTATTTT.

The chain carries TRBV14 and TRBJ2-7; the match to TRBD1 covers 7 bases. There are 14 residues in the CDR3. V shed 4 bases and J 5 bases; nucleotides not matched to a gene: 8. From germline, CDR1 is SGHDN and CDR2 FVKESK. CDR3 region: CASSLYRGSHEQYF. For the CDR3, the DNA is TGTGCCAGCAGCCTCTACAGGGGTTCCCACGAGCAGTACTTC.

In its sample, this clonotype was seen a few times. The rearrangement joins TRBV6-2 or TRBV6-3 to TRBJ2-5; a possible D gene is TRBD1 (5 bases). The V end lost 0 bases, the J end lost 7 bases, and 12 bases lay between the germline ends. Germline assignment: CDR1 MNHEY and CDR2 SVGEGT. This CDR3 is built from 14 residues. The CDR3 nucleotides are TGTGCCAGCAGTTACTCGGACACCCGTTCGACCCAGTACTTC. This codes for CASSYSDTRSTQYF.

The chain couples TRBV4-2 to TRBJ2-3; TRBD2 matches at 8 bases. This CDR3 spans 15 amino acids. CDR1 and CDR2 from the germline V gene are LGHNA and YNFKEQ. V gave up 0 bases and J gave up 8 bases; unmatched junction bases: 7. CDR3 in amino acids: CASSQDHPGGRTQYF. CDR3 nucleotide sequence: TGTGCCAGCAGCCAAGACCACCCGGGGGGGCGTACGCAGTATTTT.

There are a few counts of this clonotype. The V call is TRBV3-1, the J call TRBJ2-3, with D perhaps matching TRBD1 (6 bases). Germline CDR1 LGHDT, CDR2 YNNKEL (reference sequence). The CDR3 runs 11 residues. Trimming took 5 bases from V and 8 from J, leaving 8 bases between them. Written as DNA, the CDR3 is TGTGCCAGCAGCGCACAGGGTACGCAGTATTTT. Its translation is CASSAQGTQYF.

The chain uses TRBV2 and TRBJ2-7, with no clear D. Germline V gene sequence: CDR1 SNHLY, CDR2 FYNNEI. This CDR3 comprises 11 residues. Trimming took off 7 bases at V and 4 bases at J, with 8 bases between the two ends. The CDR3 is CASTPQYEQYF. For the CDR3, the DNA is TGTGCCAGCACCCCCCAGTACGAGCAGTACTTC.

This clonotype was picked up many times. The chain employs TRBV5-1 and TRBJ2-1; TRBD2 might be the D (5 bases). The CDR3 loop spans 13 amino acids. The germline CDR1 and CDR2 sequences are SGHRS and YFSETQ. V gave up 1 base and J gave up 5 bases, with 7 bases separating them. CDR3 DNA: TGCGCCAGCAGCTTGTGGGGAGACAATGAGCAGTTCTTC. Translating gives CASSLWGDNEQFF.

This clonotype occurred a few times. CDR3 nucleotide sequence: TGTGCCAGCAGAGGGTCTAGCGGGGGCTACGAGCAGTACGTC. Its protein is CASRGSSGGYEQYV. The V call is TRBV2, the J call TRBJ2-7; 10 bases fit TRBD2. Germline loops: CDR1 SNHLY, CDR2 FYNNEI. The ends lost 6 bases at V and 3 bases at J; junction bases unmatched: 5. The CDR3 covers 14 residues.

This rearrangement joins TRBV7-2 to TRBJ1-4; weak D call: TRBD1 (6 bases). Per the germline V gene, CDR1 is SGHTA and CDR2 is FQGNSA. Trimming removed 5 bases from V and 4 bases from J, with 17 bases in between. The CDR3 contains 16 residues. The CDR3: CASSHKPGVLNEKLFF. For the CDR3, the DNA is TGTGCCAGCAGCCACAAACCAGGGGTACTTAATGAAAAACTGTTTTTT.

This clonotype was recorded at least ten times. The V call is TRBV20-1, the J call TRBJ2-3; D remains ambiguous. V gave up 3 bases and J gave up 5 bases, with 6 bases separating them. The CDR3 is 11 residues long. Per germline, CDR1 DFQATT and CDR2 SNEGSKA (reference sequence). CDR3 protein: CSARGIDTQYF. The CDR3 DNA reads as TGCAGTGCTAGGGGAATAGATACGCAGTATTTT.

The J gene is TRBJ2-1, the V gene TRBV12-3 or TRBV12-4, with D perhaps matching TRBD1 (6 bases). The CDR3 spans 14 residues. V was pared by 5 bases and J by 9 bases, with 17 bases between. The CDR3 loop reads CASSGPVGGLEQFF. CDR3 coding DNA: TGTGCCAGCAGTGGGCCGGTTGGGGGCCTTGAGCAGTTCTTC.

This clonotype was detected a few times. The V and J genes are TRBV7-9 and TRBJ2-3; 10 nucleotides line up with TRBD1. The germline V gene has CDR1 SEHNR and CDR2 FQNEAQ (reference sequence). The V gene end was trimmed by 1 base and the J gene end by 8 bases; junction bases not matched to a gene: 6. The CDR3 loop spans 15 amino acids. The CDR3 bases are TGTGCCAGCAGCTTAGGGGACAGGGGTGTGTCTACGCAGTATTTT. Translation gives CASSLGDRGVSTQYF.

The chain employs TRBV5-1 and TRBJ2-1; 9 bases line up with TRBD1. Germline V gene lookup returns CDR1 SGHRS and CDR2 YFSETQ. V dropped 0 bases and J dropped 8; count of bases not matched to a gene: 6. This CDR3 has 15 residues. As DNA, the CDR3 is TGCGCCAGCAGCTTGGCACAGGGGGCGAGGGATGAGCAGTTCTTC. Its protein is CASSLAQGARDEQFF.

This chain connects TRBV6-1 to TRBJ2-3; possibly TRBD1 for D (6 bases). Germline CDR1 and CDR2: MNHNS and SASEGT. CDR3 size: 17 residues. V was clipped by 7 bases and J by 0 bases, with 20 bases between them. The CDR3 DNA reads TGTGCCAGCAACCTCCTCGGGACACCCTCTAGCACAGATACGCAGTATTTT. It specifies CASNLLGTPSSTDTQYF.

Only a few counts were recorded for this clonotype. V usage is TRBV6-6 and J usage is TRBJ1-2; no clear D. Germline CDR1 reads MNHNY; CDR2 reads SVGAGI (reference sequence). Between the trimmed V and J ends, which lost 7 bases and 2 bases, there was a span of 8 bases. The CDR3 is 12 amino acids. The CDR3 region has the DNA TGTGCCAGCAACGCCTACAACTATGGCTACACCTTC. It yields the protein CASNAYNYGYTF.

This clonotype showed up just a few times. At one end, the junction sequence differs from germline, possibly due to a read error. This chain connects TRBV29-1 to TRBJ1-1; D might be TRBD1 (5 bases). CDR1 and CDR2 from the germline V gene are SQVTM and ANQGSEA. The CDR3 loop spans 14 amino acids. This CDR3 reads CSVEGDGMNTEAFF. The CDR3 region has the DNA TGCAGCGTAGAAGGGGATGGGATGAACACTGAAGCTTTCTTT. Full variable domain (outside the CDR3, taken from reference TRBV29-1 and TRBJ1-1): SAVISQKPSRDICQRGTSLTIQCQVDSQVTMMFWYRQQPGQSLTLIATANQGSEATYESGFVIDKFPISRPNLTFSTLTVSNMSPEDSSIYLCSVEGDGMNTEAFFGQGTRLTVV.